These 3 T cell receptor beta chains originate from one sample sequenced in a study of CD8+CD57+ T cells in acquired aplastic anemia. CDR3 and TCR beta VDJ profiling relied on a genomic DNA template. TCRdb itself ran the reads through MiXCR, one entry per CDR3 protein. Here the sample spans over 150,000 distinct CDR3 sequences, roughly half being singletons. Flow cytometry had shown expanded CD8+CD57+ cells in the patients chosen for sequencing. The sample taken for sequencing was sorted CD4+, CD8+, or CD8+CD57+ T cells (not recorded which) from PBMCs. The receptors were sampled from a human donor with aplastic anemia.

This chain uses TRBV9 with TRBJ2-1; 8 nucleotides line up with TRBD2. CDR1 is SGDLS and CDR2 is YYNGEE in the germline V gene. The CDR3 covers 14 residues. J gave up 8 bases and V 3 bases, and 7 bases lay outside the gene matches. This CDR3 reads CASSERTSRDEQFF. In DNA form, the CDR3 reads TGTGCCAGCAGCGAGAGGACTAGCCGCGATGAGCAGTTCTTC.

This chain connects TRBV7-9 to TRBJ1-2; weak D call: TRBD1 (6 bases). In germline, CDR1 is SEHNR, CDR2 FQNEAQ (reference sequence). The CDR3 runs 13 residues. V lost 4 bases and J 4 bases, leaving 10 bases between the germline ends. CDR3 coding DNA: TGTGCCAGCAGCTCTCGAGGGGGCTATGGCTACACCTTC. Protein sequence: CASSSRGGYGYTF.

V usage is TRBV10-3 and J usage is TRBJ1-1; D is undetermined. Germline loops: CDR1 ENHRY, CDR2 SYGVKD. V lost 8 bases to trimming and J lost 0 bases, with 13 bases between them. The CDR3 runs 14 residues. CDR3 protein: CAIGNGGMNTEAFF. The CDR3 nucleotides are TGTGCCATCGGCAATGGAGGGATGAACACTGAAGCTTTCTTT.